This entry lists 21 T cell receptor beta chains sequenced from one sample in a study of early T cells in non-severe SARS-CoV-2 infection. TCRdb recomputed calls from the 5' RACE reads with MiXCR, one row per CDR3 protein. The table shows about 98,000 distinct CDR3 sequences, with approximately 15% occurring only once. The sample consisted of whole blood. These receptors were collected from an adult who was a healthcare worker with PCR-confirmed SARS-CoV-2 infection or an uninfected control (not recorded which).

The gene calls are TRBV7-6 and TRBJ2-7; 7 nucleotides match TRBD2. The ends lost 5 bases at V and 4 bases at J; junction bases unmatched: 11. Germline CDR1 SGHVS, CDR2 FNYEAQ. CDR3 length equals 15 residues. CDR3 sequence: CASSPDGGRPYEQYF. DNA for the CDR3: TGTGCCAGCAGCCCCGACGGCGGGAGACCGTACGAGCAGTACTTC.

The chain couples TRBV25-1 to TRBJ2-3; TRBD1 matches at 10 bases. The CDR3 covers 16 residues. Germline V gene data show CDR1 as MGHDK and CDR2 as SYGVNS. Trimming at V came to 6 bases and at J to 2 bases, leaving 8 bases not matched to a gene. CDR3 in DNA: TGTGCCAGCAGGAAGGAGACAGGGGGCACCACAGATACGCAGTATTTT. Protein sequence: CASRKETGGTTDTQYF.

This clonotype was picked up a small number of times. The chain is built from TRBV27 and TRBJ2-1; D is possibly TRBD2 (5 bases). CDR3 size: 13 residues. V was clipped by 5 bases and J by 0 bases, with 5 bases between them. Germline assignment: CDR1 MNHEY and CDR2 SMNVEV (reference sequence). The CDR3 region is CASSRDSYNEQFF. CDR3 coding DNA: TGTGCCAGCAGTCGGGACTCCTACAATGAGCAGTTCTTC.

At least ten counts were recorded for this clonotype. V is TRBV6-6 and J is TRBJ2-2; 9 bases fit TRBD2. The CDR3 extends over 15 amino acids. J lost 7 bases, V lost 7 bases, and 10 bases had no gene match. Germline values: CDR1 MNHNY, CDR2 SVGAGI (reference sequence). The CDR3 DNA reads TGTGCCAGCACGGTGATAGCGGGAGTCGGCGGGGAGCTGTTTTTT. It encodes CASTVIAGVGGELFF.

This clonotype was observed at least ten times. This sequence joins TRBV20-1 and TRBJ2-7, with TRBD1 matching 9 bases. V lost 6 bases, J lost 2 bases, and 8 bases stayed unmatched. Germline assignment: CDR1 DFQATT and CDR2 SNEGSKA (reference sequence). This CDR3 comprises 14 residues. The CDR3 spells CSASPGTGTYEQYF. The CDR3 coding sequence is TGCAGTGCCAGTCCCGGGACAGGGACCTACGAGCAGTACTTC.

V and J are TRBV13 and TRBJ2-1; TRBD1 matches at 7 bases. The CDR3 spans 14 residues. The V gene end was trimmed by 5 bases and the J gene end by 2 bases; junction bases not matched to a gene: 3. Germline CDR1 reads PRHDT; CDR2 reads FYEKMQ (reference sequence). CDR3: CASSPGTAYNEQFF. Here the CDR3 DNA reads TGTGCCAGCAGCCCAGGGACAGCCTACAATGAGCAGTTCTTC.

The chain joins TRBV9 to TRBJ1-1; TRBD1 aligns across 11 bases. The junction had 6 bases not matched to a gene; V was cut back by 3 bases and J by 5 bases. Germline V gene lookup returns CDR1 SGDLS and CDR2 YYNGEE. The CDR3 has 15 amino acids. CDR3 in amino acids: CASSGGTGGRTEAFF. The CDR3 nucleotides read TGTGCCAGCAGCGGCGGGACAGGGGGTCGGACTGAAGCTTTCTTT.

The chain's CDR3 is CSVEGIITDGTYEEQYF. The DNA for the CDR3 is TGCAGCGTTGAAGGAATTATTACAGACGGGACCTACGAGGAGCAGTACTTC. This chain connects TRBV29-1 to TRBJ2-7; D might be TRBD1 or TRBD2, each matching 5 bases. The CDR3 spans 17 residues. V lost 1 base and J 7 bases, leaving 26 bases between the germline ends. From germline, CDR1 is SQVTM and CDR2 ANQGSEA.

This clonotype was counted only a few times. The chain couples TRBV29-1 to TRBJ2-2; D uncertain. The V gene's germline CDR1 is SQVTM and CDR2 ANQGSEA. Trimming cost V 5 bases and J 0 bases, with 13 bases left between them. The CDR3 runs to 15 residues. The CDR3 nucleotides are TGCAGCGTTCTACACAGAATCGCGAACACCGGGGAGCTGTTTTTT. Translated, it gives CSVLHRIANTGELFF.

V usage is TRBV29-1 and J usage is TRBJ2-2; D tentatively fits TRBD1 or TRBD2 (5 bases each). The V gene's germline CDR1 is SQVTM and CDR2 ANQGSEA. The CDR3 totals 14 residues. Trimming cost V 3 bases and J 4 bases, with 12 bases left between them. The CDR3 region is CSVDRGPATGELFF. CDR3 in DNA: TGCAGCGTTGATCGGGGCCCGGCCACCGGGGAGCTGTTTTTT.

This clonotype has just one count. The gene calls are TRBV20-1 and TRBJ1-6, with a weak D call TRBD1 (6 bases). Per germline, CDR1 DFQATT and CDR2 SNEGSKA (reference sequence). The V end was cut by 6 bases, the J end by 5 bases, with 17 bases between. CDR3 length: 15 residues. CDR3 region: CSAPDGGGNNSPLHF. The CDR3 nucleotides are TGCAGTGCCCCCGATGGGGGCGGTAATAATTCACCCCTCCACTTT.

This clonotype has only a few counts. The chain links TRBV7-6 to TRBJ2-7, with TRBD2 matching over 9 bases. V dropped 2 bases and J dropped 5; count of bases not matched to a gene: 13. This CDR3 spans 17 amino acids. Germline lookup yields CDR1 SGHVS and CDR2 FNYEAQ. CDR3 bases: TGTGCCAGCAGCTTAATCTCTGGGCGGGAGGGCCTAGACGAGCAGTACTTC. Protein sequence: CASSLISGREGLDEQYF.

The chain joins TRBV19 to TRBJ2-7; D uncertain. CDR1 and CDR2 (germline): LNHDA, SQIVND (reference sequence). Trimming removed 6 bases at V and 4 bases at J, with 16 bases between. This CDR3 has 14 amino acids. The chain's CDR3 is CASSPGEETYEQYF. Written as DNA, the CDR3 is TGTGCCAGTAGCCCCGGAGAGGAAACTTACGAGCAGTACTTC.

This clonotype was picked up many times. The V gene is TRBV20-1, the J gene TRBJ2-7; 7 bases are a match to TRBD1. CDR3 length: 13 amino acids. Trimming cost V 4 bases and J 5 bases; bases outside gene matches: 8. CDR1 DFQATT and CDR2 SNEGSKA come from the germline V gene (reference sequence). The CDR3 nucleotides read TGCAGTGCTAATCTACAGGGGAAGGACGAGCAGTACTTC. Translating it yields CSANLQGKDEQYF.

The CDR3 DNA reads as TGTGCCACCAGCAGAGATTCGGTCCTAGCACAGACTAGCCGATACAGAACCACAGATACGCAGTATTTT. Translation gives CATSRDSVLAQTSRYRTTDTQYF. The chain recombines TRBV15 with TRBJ2-3; the match to TRBD2 covers 7 bases. The CDR3 runs to 23 residues. The V and J ends lost 0 bases and 2 bases, in that order; junction bases with no gene match: 26. The germline gives CDR1 LNHNV, CDR2 YYDKDF (reference sequence).

The CDR3 DNA reads as TGTGCCAGCTCACCCCAAGGGGGTATGAACACTGAAGCTTTCTTT. Translation gives CASSPQGGMNTEAFF. The chain couples TRBV18 to TRBJ1-1; a possible D gene is TRBD1 (6 bases). The germline V gene has CDR1 KGHSH and CDR2 LQKENI. The CDR3 loop spans 15 amino acids. Trimming pared 3 bases from V and 0 bases from J, leaving 11 bases between.

The V gene is TRBV3-1, the J gene TRBJ2-2, with 12 positions matching TRBD2. The V gene's germline CDR1 is LGHDT and CDR2 YNNKEL (reference sequence). J was trimmed by 6 bases and V by 2 bases; bases with no gene match: 7. The CDR3 has 17 residues. The CDR3: CASSQRGGLAGPGELFF. CDR3 nucleotide sequence: TGTGCCAGCAGCCAACGAGGCGGACTAGCGGGACCCGGGGAGCTGTTTTTT.

This clonotype was observed a handful of times. This chain connects TRBV14 to TRBJ2-1; D remains unclear. This CDR3 region has 12 residues. Trimming pared 3 bases from V and 8 bases from J, leaving 8 bases between. Germline CDR1 reads SGHDN; CDR2 reads FVKESK. CDR3 coding DNA: TGTGCCAGCAGCCATATAGCAGATGAGCAGTTCTTC. Its translation is CASSHIADEQFF.

The CDR3, as DNA: TGCAGCGTTGATGAGACTAGCGGAGAGACCCAGTACTTC. Translating it yields CSVDETSGETQYF. J is TRBJ2-5 and V is TRBV29-1, with TRBD2 identical over 9 bases. Germline V gene sequence: CDR1 SQVTM, CDR2 ANQGSEA. The CDR3 runs 13 residues. V dropped 3 bases and J dropped 4; count of bases not matched to a gene: 3.

The sample holds a few counts of this clonotype. This sequence joins TRBV3-1 and TRBJ2-7; no clear D. The germline V and J ends were trimmed by 1 base and 4 bases, with 8 bases remaining between them. The CDR3 is made up of 13 amino acids. In germline, CDR1 is LGHDT, CDR2 YNNKEL (reference sequence). DNA of the CDR3: TGTGCCAGCAGCCAAGTGGGGTCATACGAGCAGTACTTC. This translates into CASSQVGSYEQYF.

The sample holds a few counts of this clonotype. The chain has TRBV28 and TRBJ1-1; D is perhaps TRBD1 (6 bases). V was cut by 4 bases and J by 10 bases, with 13 bases left in between. Per the germline V gene, CDR1 is MDHEN and CDR2 is SYDVKM. The CDR3 loop spans 12 amino acids. The CDR3 is CASSWGQGRAFF. The DNA of the CDR3 is TGTGCCAGCAGTTGGGGGCAGGGCCGAGCTTTCTTT.